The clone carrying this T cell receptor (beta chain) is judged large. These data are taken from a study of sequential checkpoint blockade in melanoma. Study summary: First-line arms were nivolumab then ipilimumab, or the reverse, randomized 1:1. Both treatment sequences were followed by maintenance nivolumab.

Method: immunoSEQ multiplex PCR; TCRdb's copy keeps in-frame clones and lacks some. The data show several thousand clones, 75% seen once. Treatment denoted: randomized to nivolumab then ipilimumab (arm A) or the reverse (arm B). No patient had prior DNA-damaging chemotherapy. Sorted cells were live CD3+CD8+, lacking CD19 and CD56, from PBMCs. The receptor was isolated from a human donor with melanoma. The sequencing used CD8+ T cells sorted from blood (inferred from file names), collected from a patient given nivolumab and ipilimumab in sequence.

CDR3 sequence: CASTSGGWNEQFF. The CDR3 DNA follows: TGTGCCAGTACCTCCGGGGGTTGGAATGAGCAGTTCTTC. The chain uses TRBV19 and TRBJ2-1, with a weak D call TRBD2 (6 bases). The CDR3 spans 13 residues. V was trimmed by 7 bases and J by 7 bases, leaving 14 bases between them. Looked up from germline, CDR1 is LNHDA and CDR2 is SQIVND (reference sequence).